This TCR beta chain came from a study of blood T cells in healthy people across ages (dated by TCRdb to between 2014 and 2017). Regarding the complete study: In model experiments, roughly one uniquely barcoded TCR beta cDNA molecule per two T cells was captured by template switching. Donors were grouped into four age groups: young (average approximately 16 years), middle-aged (39), aged (around 62) and long-lived (about 82). The study analyzed two additional independent replicas of 1 million unique cDNA reads from the same blood draw for two donors, one aged 18 to 30 and one aged 80 or older. Using deep sequencing normalized with unique cDNA molecular identifiers, the study measured how TCR beta repertoire diversity changes with age. To avoid experimental bias, donors of different ages were spread randomly across the sequencing lanes. General conclusions and limits of the study: Total diversity estimates from one million sequenced T cells were considered lower bounds and underestimates. The CMV infection status of donors was not known, potentially confounding age-related changes in expanded clonotypes. Conclusive comparison of naive and antigen-experienced compartments was prevented by the profiling of bulk unsorted PBMCs. Observed TCR beta diversity correlated strongly with the percentage of naive T cells measured by flow cytometry. As age increased, observed TCR beta diversity per million T cells dropped in a roughly linear way, and a significant reduction was already evident by age 40. The long-lived group showed more naive CD4+ T cells, fewer expanded clones and increased TCR diversity than the aged group, suggesting age selection.

The method was 5' RACE. The run used an Illumina HiSeq 2500. A second PCR of roughly 6 to 11 cycles was performed with a sample-barcoded 5' primer and a J-beta primer mix. Each TCR beta cDNA molecule received a unique molecular identifier from a template-switch 5' adaptor carrying 12 random nucleotides. Each sample yielded at least 3 million CDR3-containing paired-end reads. First-strand cDNA was synthesized from all RNA with the Mint cDNA synthesis kit, primed by a TRBC-specific oligonucleotide. Following uracil-DNA glycosylase treatment, all cDNA underwent a first 18-cycle PCR with the universal primers M1SS and BC2_uni_R. On the study's bioinformatics: For normalization, 1 million high-quality reads were randomly selected from each sample, with every read carrying a distinct molecular identifier. Instead of being binned into consensus sequences, reads with shared molecular identifiers were discarded. MiTCR, set to a Q25 quality threshold and the strictest error-elimination algorithm, was used for CDR3 identification, clonotype clustering and error correction. A nonparametric unseen species model using Euler transformation provided a lower-bound estimate of total TCR beta diversity. TCRdb reprocessing: public reads trimmed at Q25 with fastp, clones called with MiXCR, in-frame beta chains kept. Each CDR3 protein appears once, grouped with its most common genes and DNA. The V and J calls follow TCRdb's processing rather than the paper's. The sample yields around 1,600,000 distinct CDR3 sequences; under 55% were counted once. The ten largest clones add up to about 4.1% of the sample.

Systemically healthy Caucasian individuals from Russia, 35 to 40 in total and aged roughly 6 to 95 years, were included as donors. Each donor gave around 9.5 milliliters of peripheral blood, collected into EDTA-treated Vacutainer tubes. PBMCs were isolated by Ficoll-Paque density-gradient centrifugation, with at least 6 million obtained per sample. Trizol reagent was used to extract total RNA from PBMCs, with at least 6 micrograms per sample. For every donor, an aliquot of PBMCs went through flow cytometry to measure the percentages of naive CD45RAhigh/CD27high T cells. Comments on this clonotype: No antigen is known for it. The record has no base qualities; no much larger clone is one base away.

The CDR3 has 19 amino acids, counting the end cysteine and phenylalanine. Just CDR3 DNA is preserved here, 57 bases in frame from base 1. V drops 8 bases and J drops 0 bases, leaving 28 bases in between. The CDR1 and CDR2 encoded by the germline V gene are MNHNS and SASEGT. The material sequenced was blood. The V and J segments used are TRBV6-1 and TRBJ2-5; perhaps TRBD1 is the D gene, with 5 bases matching. The source of this sequence is a woman under 30 in good health. In nucleotides, the sequence is TGTGCCAGCGAACTTGGGGCGTTGGGGCGCGGACCACACCAAGAGACCCAGTACTTC. This encodes CASELGALGRGPHQETQYF.